A selection of T cell receptor beta chains follows, all from one sample in a study of monozygotic twins with inflammatory bowel disease. For each CDR3 protein, TCRdb gives one entry from its re-call of the 5' RACE reads, without DNA. The specimen's table records roughly 200,000 distinct CDR3 sequences. Sequencing was carried out using blood. The receptors derive from a human donor with ulcerative colitis or Crohn's disease, or a healthy co-twin of an affected twin (not recorded which). The CDR3 runs from the conserved cysteine through the conserved F or W.

V gene	J gene	CDR3 protein
TRBV20-1	TRBJ2-1	CSARSTSGGYNEQFF
TRBV6-1	TRBJ2-3	CASSETGGRTDTQYF
TRBV28	TRBJ1-4	CASSLGGNNEKLFF
TRBV4-1	TRBJ2-5	CASSPELPGSETQYF
TRBV10-3	TRBJ2-2	CAISSGLAGAGELFF
TRBV25-1	TRBJ2-2	CASSEYDRDTGELFF
TRBV20-1	TRBJ1-6	CSAVNRGNNSPLHF
TRBV4-2	TRBJ1-5	CASSQEGGGNNQPQHF
TRBV12-3/TRBV12-4	TRBJ1-1	CASRSDRTEAFF
TRBV5-1	TRBJ2-2	CASRRETSVDTGELFF
TRBV28	TRBJ2-7	CASIGGISYEQYF
TRBV18	TRBJ1-4	CASSPVHPPSENEKLFF
TRBV7-9	TRBJ2-7	CASSLGTATYEQYF
TRBV28	TRBJ2-5	CASSFGQDQETQYF
TRBV6-1	TRBJ1-6	CASSRGQGNSPLHF
TRBV30	TRBJ2-7	CAWSPFGRETYEQYF
TRBV7-9	TRBJ2-1	CASSSHQEEQFF
TRBV6-5	TRBJ2-5	CASSYSRGSQETQYF
TRBV7-9	TRBJ2-1	CASSPPGKPGNEQFF
TRBV20-1	TRBJ1-5	CSARDYMGAQPQHF
TRBV7-9	TRBJ2-2	CASSLVMTASTGELFF
TRBV4-3	TRBJ2-7	CASSLGLAGAGHEQYF
TRBV4-3	TRBJ1-2	CASSQYWTGEVYGYTF
TRBV7-2	TRBJ2-2	CASSLLRLRTGELFF
TRBV12-3/TRBV12-4	TRBJ1-5	CASTRVGQPQHF
TRBV24-1	TRBJ2-7	CATSDRVRNEQYF
TRBV30	TRBJ2-3	CAWSVGTSGGTQYF
TRBV5-5	TRBJ2-7	CASSFTGTGGYEQYF
TRBV6-2/TRBV6-3	TRBJ2-2	CASTEGTSDTGELFF
TRBV11-2	TRBJ1-1	CASSFPGQGFTEAFF
TRBV28	TRBJ2-5	CASSRGTQETQYF
TRBV20-1	TRBJ1-6	CSARTGQAYNSPLHF
TRBV4-1	TRBJ2-3	CASSRTRSSSTDTQYF
TRBV4-2	TRBJ1-4	CASSHIGPIIHATNEKLFF
TRBV5-1	TRBJ2-1	CASSRGGYEQFF
TRBV3-1	TRBJ2-5	CTSSQQTGSGETQYF
TRBV5-1	TRBJ2-3	CASSQGQTGDTQYF
TRBV5-6	TRBJ1-2	CASSWDRGNGYTF
TRBV6-5	TRBJ2-7	CASSSSAGGSYEQYF
TRBV14	TRBJ1-1	CASSQQVYTEAFF
TRBV7-9	TRBJ1-6	CASSLAGGQGNSPLHF
TRBV5-6	TRBJ2-7	CASSLYGAYEQYF
TRBV9	TRBJ1-4	CASSLMGATNEKLFF
TRBV5-1	TRBJ2-1	CASSLTGQTYNEQFF
TRBV11-2	TRBJ2-7	CASSFTTGRNVEQYF
TRBV10-3	TRBJ1-1	CAISERGTEAFF
TRBV4-3	TRBJ2-1	CASSQELRGKNEQFF
TRBV7-8	TRBJ2-2	CASSSRFASENTGELFF